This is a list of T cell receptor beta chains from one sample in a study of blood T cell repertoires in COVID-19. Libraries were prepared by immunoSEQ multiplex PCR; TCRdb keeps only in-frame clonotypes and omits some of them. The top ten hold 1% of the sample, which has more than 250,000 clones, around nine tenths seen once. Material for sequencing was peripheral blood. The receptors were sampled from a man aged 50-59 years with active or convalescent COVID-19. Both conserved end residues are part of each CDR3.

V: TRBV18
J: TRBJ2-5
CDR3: CASRREWRETQYF

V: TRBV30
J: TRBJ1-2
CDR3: CAWSVRRDTNYGYTF

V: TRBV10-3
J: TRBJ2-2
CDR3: CAIGEGAGELFF

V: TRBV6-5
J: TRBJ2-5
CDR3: CASSYPGLQGPQYF

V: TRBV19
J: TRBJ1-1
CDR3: CASSIVENTEAFF

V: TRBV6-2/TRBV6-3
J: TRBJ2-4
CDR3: CASSRPQGVDKNIQYF

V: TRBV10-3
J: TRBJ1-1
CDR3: CAISDQGSHTEAFF

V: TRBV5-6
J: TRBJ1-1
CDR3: CASSLGWAESEAFF

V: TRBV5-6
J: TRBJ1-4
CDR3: CASSPLSGATNEKLFF

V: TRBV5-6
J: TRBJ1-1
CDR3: CASSFDSEAFF

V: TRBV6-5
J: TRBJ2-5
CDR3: CASSYLGTEQETQYF

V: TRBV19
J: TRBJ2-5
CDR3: CASSSGLIETQYF

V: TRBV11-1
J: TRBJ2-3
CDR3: CASSPGLAGFTDTQYF

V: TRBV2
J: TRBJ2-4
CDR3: CASSQQGFEDIQYF

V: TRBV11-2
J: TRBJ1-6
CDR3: CASSLYTGGYSPLHF

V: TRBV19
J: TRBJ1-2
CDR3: CASRQGGAGYTF

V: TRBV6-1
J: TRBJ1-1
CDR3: CASSEAGTVLLGTFF

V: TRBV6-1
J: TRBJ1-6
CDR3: CASSETGERSPLHF

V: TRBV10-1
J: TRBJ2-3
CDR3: CASPKRIRRTSTDTQYF

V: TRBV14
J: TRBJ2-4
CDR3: CASSRDSLAKNIQYF

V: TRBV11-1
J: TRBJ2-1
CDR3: CASSSASGRAVNEQFF

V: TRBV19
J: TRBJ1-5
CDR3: CASSAPGTGVYSNQPQHF

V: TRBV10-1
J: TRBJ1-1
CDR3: CASLRGDTREAFF

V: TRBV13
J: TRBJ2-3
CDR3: CASSSLAGVADTQYF

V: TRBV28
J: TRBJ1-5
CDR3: CASSFLGRGQPQHF

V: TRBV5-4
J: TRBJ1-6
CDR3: CASSLYRTNSPLHF

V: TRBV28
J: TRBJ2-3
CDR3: CASSSGQGTDTQYF

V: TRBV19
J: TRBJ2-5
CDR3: CASSIDPGSTETQYF

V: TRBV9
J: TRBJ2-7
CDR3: CASSPGQGHSYEQYF

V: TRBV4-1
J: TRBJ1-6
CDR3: CASSQDPQGWNSPLHF

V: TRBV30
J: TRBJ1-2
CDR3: CAWNRGLGYGYTF

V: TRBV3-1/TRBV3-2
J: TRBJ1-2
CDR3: CASSQAFRDGYTF

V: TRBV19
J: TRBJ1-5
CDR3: CASSSAGAQPQHF

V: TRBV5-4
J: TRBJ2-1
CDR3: CASSLRTSADNEQFF